Listed here are 2 T cell receptor beta chains from one sample, sequenced in a study of vaccination effects on CD4 cells after COVID-19. Expansion of antigen-specific CD4+ T cells with viral peptide pools was carried out by the ViraFEST assay before sequencing. Following 10 days of culture, CD4+ T cells were isolated. The vaccine recipients had no prior SARS-CoV-2 infection, with negative nucleocapsid antibodies. Sequencing used immunoSEQ multiplex PCR; TCRdb keeps in-frame clones, though not all of them. Among 25,000 to 35,000 clones listed, about 80% were seen once. Antigens for these TCRs are unknown. This specimen was CD4+ T cells from PBMCs cultured with SARS-CoV-2 spike peptides, taken before COVID-19 vaccination. The source of these receptors is a human donor who received a COVID-19 vaccine.

The chain employs TRBV6-5 and TRBJ1-5; D is unresolved. Deletions cut 2 bases from V and 2 bases from J, with 7 bases between. Germline values: CDR1 MNHEY, CDR2 SVGAGI. This CDR3 spans 14 amino acids. CDR3 in amino acids: CASSYARGNQPQHF. CDR3 coding DNA: TGTGCCAGCAGTTACGCCCGGGGCAATCAGCCCCAGCATTTT.

In this sample, this clone turned up once. The gene calls are TRBV19 and TRBJ1-1; D call uncertain. With 6 bases removed from V and 1 base from J, the gap between germline ends came to 6 bases. CDR1 LNHDA and CDR2 SQIVND come from the germline V gene (reference sequence). The CDR3 is made up of 12 amino acids. The CDR3 region has the DNA TGTGCCAGTAGCCGTTCGAACACTGAAGCTTTCTTT. It encodes CASSRSNTEAFF.